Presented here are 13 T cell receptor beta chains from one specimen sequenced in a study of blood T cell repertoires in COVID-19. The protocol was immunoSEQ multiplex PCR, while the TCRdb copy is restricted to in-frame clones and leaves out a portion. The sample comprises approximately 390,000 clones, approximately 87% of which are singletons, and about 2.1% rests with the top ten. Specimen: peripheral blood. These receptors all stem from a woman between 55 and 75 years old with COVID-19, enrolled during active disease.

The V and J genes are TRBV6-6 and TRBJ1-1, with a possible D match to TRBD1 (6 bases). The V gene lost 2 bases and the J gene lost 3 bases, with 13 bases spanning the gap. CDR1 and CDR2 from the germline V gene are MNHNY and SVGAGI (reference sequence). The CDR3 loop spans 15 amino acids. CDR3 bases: TGTGCCAGCAGTTACGGATCCAGGGGTCACACTGAAGCTTTCTTT. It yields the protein CASSYGSRGHTEAFF.

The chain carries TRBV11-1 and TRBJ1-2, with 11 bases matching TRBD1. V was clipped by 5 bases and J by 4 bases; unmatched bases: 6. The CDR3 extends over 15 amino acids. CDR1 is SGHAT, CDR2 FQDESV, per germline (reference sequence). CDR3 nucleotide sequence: TGTGCCAGCAGCCTGGACAGGGGGCATCGCTATGGCTACACCTTC. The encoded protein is CASSLDRGHRYGYTF.

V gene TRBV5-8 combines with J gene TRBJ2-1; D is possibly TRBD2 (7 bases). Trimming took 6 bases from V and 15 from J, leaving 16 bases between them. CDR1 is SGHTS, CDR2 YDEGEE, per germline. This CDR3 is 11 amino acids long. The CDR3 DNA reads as TGTGCCAGCACCCGGAGGGGGGGCCCGTTCTTC. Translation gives CASTRRGGPFF.

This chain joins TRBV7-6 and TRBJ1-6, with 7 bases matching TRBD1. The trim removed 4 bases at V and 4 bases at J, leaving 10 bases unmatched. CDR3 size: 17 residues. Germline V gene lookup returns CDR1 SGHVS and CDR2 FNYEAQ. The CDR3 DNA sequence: TGTGCCAGCAGCTCCTTACCTGGACAGGCGTATAATTCACCCCTCCACTTT. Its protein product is CASSSLPGQAYNSPLHF.

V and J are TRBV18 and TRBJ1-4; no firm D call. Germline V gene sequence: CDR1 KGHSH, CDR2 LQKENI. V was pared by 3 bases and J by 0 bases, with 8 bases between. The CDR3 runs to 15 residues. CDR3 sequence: CASSPLTATNEKLFF. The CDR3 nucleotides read TGTGCCAGCTCACCGCTCACTGCAACTAATGAAAAACTGTTTTTT.

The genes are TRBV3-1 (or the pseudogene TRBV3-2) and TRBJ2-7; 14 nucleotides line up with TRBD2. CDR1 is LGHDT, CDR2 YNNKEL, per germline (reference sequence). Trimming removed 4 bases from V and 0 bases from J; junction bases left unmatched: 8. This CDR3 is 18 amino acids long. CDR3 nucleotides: TGTGCCAGCAGCCGCCAGACTAGCGGGGGGGCCAGCTCCTACGAGCAGTACTTC. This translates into CASSRQTSGGASSYEQYF.

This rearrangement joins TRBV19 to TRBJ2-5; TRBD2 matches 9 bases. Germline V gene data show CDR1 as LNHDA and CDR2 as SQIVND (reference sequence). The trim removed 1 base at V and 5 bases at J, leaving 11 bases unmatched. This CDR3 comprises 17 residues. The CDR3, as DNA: TGTGCCAGTAGTATAGGAGGGACTAGCTATGGATGGGAGACCCAGTACTTC. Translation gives CASSIGGTSYGWETQYF.

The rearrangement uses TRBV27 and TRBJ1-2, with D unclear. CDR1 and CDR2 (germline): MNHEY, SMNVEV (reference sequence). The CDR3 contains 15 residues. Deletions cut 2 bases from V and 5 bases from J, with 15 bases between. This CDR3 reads CASSLIGPGRYGYTF. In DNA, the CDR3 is TGTGCCAGCAGTTTAATCGGCCCGGGAAGGTATGGCTACACCTTC.

This CDR3 reads CASSVLATPLNTQYF. The CDR3 DNA follows: TGTGCCAGCAGCGTACTAGCTACCCCCTTAAATACGCAGTATTTT. The J gene is TRBJ2-3, the V gene TRBV9; perhaps TRBD2 as D (5 bases). The length of the CDR3 is 15 residues. Trimming removed 1 base at V and 7 bases at J, with 16 bases between. Germline V lookup: CDR1 SGDLS, CDR2 YYNGEE.

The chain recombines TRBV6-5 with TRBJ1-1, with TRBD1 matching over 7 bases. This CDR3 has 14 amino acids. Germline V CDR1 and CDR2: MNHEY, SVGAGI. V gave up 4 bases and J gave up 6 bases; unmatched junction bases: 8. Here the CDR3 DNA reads TGTGCCAGCAGTTCACCAGGGGGTATAGCTGAAGCTTTCTTT. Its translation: CASSSPGGIAEAFF.

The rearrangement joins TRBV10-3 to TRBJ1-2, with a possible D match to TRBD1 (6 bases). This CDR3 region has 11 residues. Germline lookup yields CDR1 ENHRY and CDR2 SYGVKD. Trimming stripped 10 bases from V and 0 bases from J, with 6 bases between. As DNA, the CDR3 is TGTGCCACAGGGGCTAACTATGGCTACACCTTC. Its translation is CATGANYGYTF.

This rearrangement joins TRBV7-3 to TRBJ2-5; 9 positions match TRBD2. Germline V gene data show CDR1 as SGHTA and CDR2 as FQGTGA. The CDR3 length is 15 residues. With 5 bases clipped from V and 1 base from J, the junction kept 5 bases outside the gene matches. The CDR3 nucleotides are TGTGCCAGCAGCCTCAGCGGGGGGCGCCAAGAGACCCAGTACTTC. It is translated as CASSLSGGRQETQYF.

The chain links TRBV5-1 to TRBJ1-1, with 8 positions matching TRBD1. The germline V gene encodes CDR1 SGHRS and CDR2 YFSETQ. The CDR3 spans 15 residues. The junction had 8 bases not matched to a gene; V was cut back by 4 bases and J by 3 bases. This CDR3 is CASSPEGQGYTEAFF. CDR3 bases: TGCGCCAGCAGCCCCGAAGGACAGGGATACACTGAAGCTTTCTTT.